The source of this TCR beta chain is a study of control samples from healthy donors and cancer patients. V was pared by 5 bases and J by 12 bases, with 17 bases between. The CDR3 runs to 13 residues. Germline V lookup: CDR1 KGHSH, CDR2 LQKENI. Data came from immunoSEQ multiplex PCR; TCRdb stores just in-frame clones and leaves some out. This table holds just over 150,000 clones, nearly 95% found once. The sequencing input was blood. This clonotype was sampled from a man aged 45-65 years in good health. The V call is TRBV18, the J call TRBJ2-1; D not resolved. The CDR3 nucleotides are TGTGCCAGCTCAAACACCGCCGGCGTCACGCAGTTCTTC. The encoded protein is CASSNTAGVTQFF.